This T cell receptor (beta chain) was profiled in a study of spatial heterogeneity in lung cancer. As for the study in general: Sequencing consistently turned up more beta-chain sequences than alpha-chain sequences.

In its sample, this clonotype was seen once. Germline-derived CDR1 and CDR2 are LGHDT and YNNKEL (reference sequence). The CDR3 runs to 13 residues. V was pared by 3 bases and J by 6 bases, with 9 bases between. The time point denotes: blood at routine non-recurrence follow-up after resection. TCRdb re-called the 5' RACE reads through MiXCR, storing one row per CDR3 protein. Altogether about 94,000 distinct CDR3 sequences are present, just under 20% being singletons, with the ten largest covering 21%. The chain links TRBV3-1 to TRBJ2-1; D is unclear. This specimen consisted of PBMCs, obtained at follow-up. The TCR comes from a male donor with early-stage non-small cell lung cancer. The CDR3 loop reads CASSHSTGNEQFF. For the CDR3, the DNA is TGTGCCAGCAGCCATTCAACCGGCAATGAGCAGTTCTTC.